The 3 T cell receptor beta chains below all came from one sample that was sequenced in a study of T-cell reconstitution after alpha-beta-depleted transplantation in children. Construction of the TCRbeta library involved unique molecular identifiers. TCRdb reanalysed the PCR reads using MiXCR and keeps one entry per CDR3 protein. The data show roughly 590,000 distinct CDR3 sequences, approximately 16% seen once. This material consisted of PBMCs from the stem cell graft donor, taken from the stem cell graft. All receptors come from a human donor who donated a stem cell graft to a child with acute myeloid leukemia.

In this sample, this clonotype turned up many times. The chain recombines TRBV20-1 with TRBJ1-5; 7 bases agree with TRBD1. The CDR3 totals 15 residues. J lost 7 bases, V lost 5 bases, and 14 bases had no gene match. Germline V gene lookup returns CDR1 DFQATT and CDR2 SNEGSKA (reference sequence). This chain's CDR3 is CSAPRQGTEGQPQHF. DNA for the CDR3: TGCAGTGCTCCCCGACAGGGAACGGAGGGGCAGCCCCAGCATTTT.

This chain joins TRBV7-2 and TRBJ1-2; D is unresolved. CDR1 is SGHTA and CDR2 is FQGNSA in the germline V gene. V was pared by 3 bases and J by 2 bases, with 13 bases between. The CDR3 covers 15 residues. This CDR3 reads CASSLAGGANYGYTF. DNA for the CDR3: TGTGCCAGCAGCTTGGCGGGAGGCGCGAACTATGGCTACACCTTC.

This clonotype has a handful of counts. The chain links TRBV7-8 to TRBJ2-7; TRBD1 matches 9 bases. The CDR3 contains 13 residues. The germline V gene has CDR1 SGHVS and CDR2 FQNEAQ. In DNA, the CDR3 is TGTGCCAGCAGCTTAGCGGGGACAGGGCACTCCAACGTC. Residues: CASSLAGTGHSNV.